This passage covers 25 T cell receptor beta chains from one sample sequenced in a study of identical twins. MiXCR, applied by TCRdb to the 5' RACE reads, yields one record per CDR3 protein. This table holds about 570,000 distinct CDR3 sequences, 9.6% found once. These data were also reused for a study on yellow fever vaccine responses in identical twins.

The sample was PBMCs. The receptors shown here come from a woman aged 18-35 years in good health.

This clonotype was seen only a few times. The chain employs TRBV9 and TRBJ1-2, with D tentatively TRBD1 (5 bases). The ends were cut back, 4 bases at V and 8 bases at J, with 15 bases in the middle. Germline CDR1 and CDR2: SGDLS and YYNGEE. The CDR3 length is 13 residues. The CDR3: CASSSDGGRGYTF. DNA of the CDR3: TGTGCCAGCAGCTCAGACGGGGGGAGAGGCTACACCTTC.

This clonotype was observed at least ten times. The chain joins TRBV6-5 to TRBJ1-2, with no clear D. The CDR3 sequence is 13 residues long. Germline V gene lookup returns CDR1 MNHEY and CDR2 SVGAGI. The ends were cut back, 0 bases at V and 8 bases at J, with 10 bases in the middle. The CDR3 bases are TGTGCCAGCAGTTACTCGGTGGCGCAAGGCTACACCTTC. This translates into CASSYSVAQGYTF.

This clonotype was seen many times. The CDR3 DNA is TGTGCCAGTTCGTGGGTATACTACAATGAGCAGTTCTTC. Translation: CASSWVYYNEQFF. The chain has TRBV6-2 or TRBV6-3 and TRBJ2-1; D remains ambiguous. Trimming stripped 9 bases from V and 3 bases from J, with 12 bases between. This CDR3 spans 13 amino acids. Looked up from germline, CDR1 is MNHEY and CDR2 is SVGEGT.

The chain joins TRBV24-1 to TRBJ1-2; no clear D. Between the trimmed V and J ends, which lost 2 bases and 3 bases, there was a span of 12 bases. The CDR3 runs to 15 residues. The germline gives CDR1 KGHDR, CDR2 SFDVKD. Here the CDR3 reads CATSDSGLKDYGYTF. CDR3 sequence (DNA): TGTGCCACCAGTGATTCCGGGTTAAAAGACTATGGCTACACCTTC.

This chain connects TRBV6-2 or TRBV6-3 to TRBJ2-1; a possible D gene is TRBD2 (6 bases). Per the germline V gene, CDR1 is MNHEY and CDR2 is SVGEGT. The length of the CDR3 is 16 residues. V was shortened by 0 bases and J by 1 base, with 10 bases between the two germline ends. CDR3 in amino acids: CASSYSGGMSYNEQFF. The CDR3 DNA is TGTGCCAGCAGTTACTCGGGCGGGATGTCCTACAATGAGCAGTTCTTC.

A few counts support this clonotype. The genes are TRBV6-2 or TRBV6-3 and TRBJ1-4; D is ambiguous. The V gene lost 2 bases and the J gene lost 0 bases, with 16 bases spanning the gap. The length of the CDR3 is 18 residues. Germline CDR1 and CDR2: MNHEY and SVGEGT. CDR3 in amino acids: CASSYLGKTLATNEKLFF. CDR3 nucleotides: TGTGCCAGCAGTTACCTGGGGAAAACGCTTGCAACTAATGAAAAACTGTTTTTT.

This clonotype was observed at least ten times. The rearrangement links TRBV7-9 to TRBJ1-1, with D unclear. This CDR3 is built from 11 residues. V lost 1 base, J lost 6 bases, and 3 bases lay in between. Germline lookup yields CDR1 SEHNR and CDR2 FQNEAQ (reference sequence). This CDR3 is CASSLEAEAFF. CDR3 nucleotide sequence: TGTGCCAGCAGCTTAGAGGCTGAAGCTTTCTTT.

This clonotype was seen only a few times. The rearrangement uses TRBV2 and TRBJ2-7; weak D call: TRBD2 (5 bases). Germline V gives CDR1 SNHLY, CDR2 FYNNEI. The CDR3 is 12 residues long. The V gene lost 6 bases and the J gene lost 4 bases, with 10 bases spanning the gap. The CDR3: CASRSGLYEQYF. The CDR3 coding sequence is TGTGCCAGCAGATCCGGACTTTACGAGCAGTACTTC.

The V call is TRBV6-1, the J call TRBJ2-1; 14 bases are a match to TRBD2. This CDR3 has 16 amino acids. Trimming removed 8 bases from V and 2 bases from J; junction bases left unmatched: 5. Germline V gene lookup returns CDR1 MNHNS and CDR2 SASEGT. The DNA of the CDR3 is TGTGCCAGCCAGGGACTAGCGGGAGTGACCTACAATGAGCAGTTCTTC. The encoded protein is CASQGLAGVTYNEQFF.

This clonotype was seen many times. This rearrangement joins TRBV7-8 to TRBJ1-4; the D gene is possibly TRBD1 (6 bases). The germline V gene encodes CDR1 SGHVS and CDR2 FQNEAQ. V lost 5 bases and J 7 bases, leaving 20 bases between the germline ends. The CDR3 has 16 amino acids. This chain's CDR3 is CASSPLPRGSGEKLFF. In DNA form, the CDR3 reads TGTGCCAGCAGCCCCCTTCCCAGGGGATCGGGTGAAAAACTGTTTTTT.

This clonotype was picked up a small number of times. The chain joins TRBV6-5 to TRBJ2-2; the match to TRBD2 covers 7 bases. V shed 3 bases and J 1 base; nucleotides not matched to a gene: 5. Germline assignment: CDR1 MNHEY and CDR2 SVGAGI. This CDR3 has 16 amino acids. CDR3 coding DNA: TGTGCCAGCAGTTATCGAGCTAGCGGGAACACCGGGGAGCTGTTTTTT. This encodes CASSYRASGNTGELFF.

V usage is TRBV12-3 or TRBV12-4 and J usage is TRBJ2-4, with TRBD1 matching over 8 bases. The CDR3 is 15 residues long. V shed 6 bases and J 2 bases; nucleotides not matched to a gene: 6. In DNA, the CDR3 is TGTGCCAGCAGCCGGACAGGGATCACCAAAAACATTCAGTACTTC. Amino acids: CASSRTGITKNIQYF.

This chain uses TRBV4-3 with TRBJ2-5; 7 bases match TRBD1. Germline-derived CDR1 and CDR2 are LGHNA and YSLEER. The J segment lost 3 bases and the V segment lost 4 bases, leaving 11 bases of the junction unmatched. The length of the CDR3 is 16 residues. The CDR3 is CASSRIQGEGEETQYF. CDR3 DNA: TGCGCCAGCAGCCGAATCCAGGGGGAAGGGGAAGAGACCCAGTACTTC.

In this sample, this clonotype turned up many times. This chain joins TRBV20-1 and TRBJ1-1; D uncertain. In germline, CDR1 is DFQATT, CDR2 SNEGSKA (reference sequence). The ends were cut back, 4 bases at V and 3 bases at J, with 12 bases in the middle. This CDR3 comprises 13 residues. The CDR3 DNA reads TGCAGTGCTATGGAGGCGATGGACACTGAAGCTTTCTTT. Its protein is CSAMEAMDTEAFF.

This clonotype has at least ten counts. This chain links TRBV6-5 with TRBJ1-2; the D gene is possibly TRBD1 (6 bases). CDR3 length equals 15 residues. Trimming pared 3 bases from V and 8 bases from J, leaving 19 bases between. Germline V gene sequence: CDR1 MNHEY, CDR2 SVGAGI. Here the CDR3 reads CASSYTTGTSKGYTF. The CDR3 region has the DNA TGTGCCAGCAGTTATACCACCGGGACATCTAAAGGCTACACCTTC.

This clonotype was seen a handful of times. The gene calls are TRBV20-1 and TRBJ2-7, with TRBD1 identical over 10 bases. Germline loops: CDR1 DFQATT, CDR2 SNEGSKA (reference sequence). V was pared by 0 bases and J by 5 bases, with 7 bases of the junction left unmatched. The CDR3 totals 15 residues. The CDR3 region is CSARDLLTGGHEQYF. The CDR3 nucleotides are TGCAGTGCTAGAGATCTTCTGACAGGGGGCCACGAGCAGTACTTC.

Many counts were recorded for this clonotype. This sequence joins TRBV28 and TRBJ2-7; no firm D call. Germline values: CDR1 MDHEN, CDR2 SYDVKM. The CDR3 sequence is 11 residues long. Trimming cost V 0 bases and J 5 bases, with 2 bases left between them. CDR3 loop: CASSLWDEQYF. The CDR3 region has the DNA TGTGCCAGCAGTTTATGGGACGAGCAGTACTTC.

This chain joins TRBV27 and TRBJ2-7, with 8 bases fitting TRBD2. After removal of 5 bases from V and 3 bases from J, the junction contained 9 bases not matched to a gene. Looked up from germline, CDR1 is MNHEY and CDR2 is SMNVEV (reference sequence). This CDR3 comprises 15 residues. Here the CDR3 reads CASSPAGGAGYEQYF. The CDR3 nucleotides are TGTGCCAGCAGTCCCGCCGGGGGGGCAGGCTACGAGCAGTACTTC.

This clonotype was observed a few times. This chain links TRBV27 with TRBJ2-2, with TRBD2 matching over 9 bases. This CDR3 comprises 14 residues. J gave up 5 bases and V 8 bases, and 6 bases lay outside the gene matches. Germline loops: CDR1 MNHEY, CDR2 SMNVEV (reference sequence). CDR3 in amino acids: CASRAGGYTGELFF. The CDR3 nucleotides read TGTGCCAGCCGAGCGGGAGGATATACCGGGGAGCTGTTTTTT.

The chain carries TRBV7-3 and TRBJ2-2; TRBD2 agrees at 8 bases. V lost 5 bases and J lost 4; bases outside the gene matches: 6. The CDR3 contains 15 residues. Per the germline V gene, CDR1 is SGHTA and CDR2 is FQGTGA. CDR3 coding DNA: TGTGCCAGCAGCCTTACCGGGACTAGCACCGGGGAGCTGTTTTTT. This encodes CASSLTGTSTGELFF.

The rearrangement joins TRBV10-3 to TRBJ2-2; TRBD2 might be the D (7 bases). This CDR3 comprises 15 residues. From germline, CDR1 is ENHRY and CDR2 SYGVKD. The V end lost 6 bases, the J end lost 0 bases, and 11 bases lay between the germline ends. CDR3 sequence: CAIRRGGPNTGELFF. CDR3 bases: TGTGCCATCAGACGCGGGGGCCCGAACACCGGGGAGCTGTTTTTT.

The DNA of the CDR3 is TGCGCCAGCAGTGATAGCCCGCTCGGGGGCACAGATACGCAGTATTTT. It specifies CASSDSPLGGTDTQYF. The chain has TRBV10-1 and TRBJ2-3, with a weak D call TRBD2 (5 bases). CDR1 is WNHNN, CDR2 SYGVQD, per germline (reference sequence). The CDR3 sequence is 16 residues long. Trimming stripped 3 bases from V and 1 base from J, with 14 bases between.

This clonotype has ten or more counts. The V and J genes are TRBV20-1 and TRBJ2-1; 7 nucleotides match TRBD1. CDR1 and CDR2 from the germline V gene are DFQATT and SNEGSKA (reference sequence). The CDR3 has 12 residues. The CDR3 sequence is CSATGADNEQFF. The CDR3 region has the DNA TGCAGCGCCACAGGGGCCGACAATGAGCAGTTCTTC.

With respect to this clonotype: This may be a read error: a much more frequent sequence differs by one nucleotide. The chain carries TRBV27 and TRBJ2-7; 11 bases fit TRBD1. The CDR3 has 15 residues. Germline CDR1 and CDR2: MNHEY and SMNVEV (reference sequence). CDR3 amino acids: CVSREDRGLSCEQYF. The DNA for the CDR3 is TGTGTCAGCAGAGAGGACAGGGGGCTTTCGTGCGAGCAGTACTTC.

This clonotype has a count of ten or more. The chain employs TRBV5-8 and TRBJ2-7; possibly TRBD2 for D (5 bases). The CDR3 length is 14 residues. Germline V gene sequence: CDR1 SGHTS, CDR2 YDEGEE. V dropped 5 bases and J dropped 2 bases, with 14 bases sitting between them. The CDR3 loop reads CASRRTREAYEQYF. CDR3 nucleotide sequence: TGTGCCAGCAGGCGGACTCGCGAAGCCTACGAGCAGTACTTC.